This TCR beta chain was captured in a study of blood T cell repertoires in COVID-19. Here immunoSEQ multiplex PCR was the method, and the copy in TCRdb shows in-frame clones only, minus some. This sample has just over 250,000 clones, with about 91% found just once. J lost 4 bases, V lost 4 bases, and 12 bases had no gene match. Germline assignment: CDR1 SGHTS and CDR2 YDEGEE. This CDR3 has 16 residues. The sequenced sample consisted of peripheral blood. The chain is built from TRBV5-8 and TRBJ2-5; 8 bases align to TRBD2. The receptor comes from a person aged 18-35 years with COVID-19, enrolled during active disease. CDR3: CASSHSIAGPIETQYF. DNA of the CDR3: TGTGCCAGCAGCCACTCCATAGCGGGGCCCATAGAGACCCAGTACTTC.